This T cell receptor beta chain came from a study of blood T cells in healthy people across ages. There are 13 residues in the CDR3. The V gene lost 6 bases and the J gene lost 2 bases, with 11 bases spanning the gap. The second PCR ran about 7 to 12 cycles with a sample-barcoded 5' primer and J-beta primers. Every cDNA was tagged by a template-switch adaptor with 12 random nucleotides. TCRdb itself ran the 5' RACE reads through MiXCR, one entry per CDR3 protein. There are about 770,000 distinct CDR3 sequences in the sample; about 42% occur only once, and roughly 19% lies in the top ten. As to this clonotype: What it binds is not known.

Healthy Russian Caucasian donors spanned ages about 6 to 100 years. Whenever a sample was processed, at least 6 million PBMCs were isolated. Study-wide results and limits: Donor CMV status was unknown, possibly confounding expanded clonotype changes.

This TCR was recovered from a man in his 60s in good health. The V call is TRBV12-3 or TRBV12-4, the J call TRBJ2-7; D may be TRBD1 (5 bases). Sequencing used blood. The CDR3 reads CASSEGAAYEQYF. The CDR3 coding sequence is TGTGCCAGCAGCGAAGGGGCCGCCTACGAGCAGTACTTC.